The clone carrying this TCR beta chain was seen a handful of times. V lost 4 bases and J lost 5, with 11 bases in between. Germline loops: CDR1 LGHNA, CDR2 YNFKEQ. CDR3 size: 14 residues. A J-beta primer mix and a sample-barcoded 5' primer were used in a second PCR of roughly 6 to 11 cycles. Using its own MiXCR run on the 5' RACE reads, TCRdb lists one record per CDR3 protein. The sample comprises 1.5 million to 2 million distinct CDR3 sequences, 40% to 55% of which are singletons, and roughly 2% rests with the top ten. The sample is drawn from a study of blood T cells in healthy people across ages. The TCR comes from a woman in her 40s in good health. The sample taken for sequencing was blood. V is TRBV4-2 and J is TRBJ1-4, with a possible D match to TRBD1 (5 bases). The CDR3 is CASSLETENEKLFF. The CDR3 DNA reads as TGTGCCAGCAGCCTAGAGACAGAGAATGAAAAACTGTTTTTT.